Following are 26 T cell receptor beta chains from one sample sequenced in a study of OX40 agonist ivuxolimab in advanced cancers. Assay: immunoSEQ multiplex PCR; the TCRdb copy retains only in-frame clones and omits some. The sample lists some 90,000 clones; approximately 89% were seen once. The specimen comprised CD4+ or CD8+ T cells sorted from blood, sampled in a trial of the OX40 agonist ivuxolimab. Receptors were obtained from an adult with an advanced solid tumor such as melanoma, head and neck, liver or kidney cancer.

The chain links TRBV15 to TRBJ2-2, with 9 positions matching TRBD1. This CDR3 contains 16 residues. J gave up 5 bases and V 0 bases, and 4 bases lay outside the gene matches. The V gene's germline CDR1 is LNHNV and CDR2 YYDKDF (reference sequence). In nucleotides, the CDR3 is TGTGCCACCAGCAGAGAAACAGGGGGCCTTACCGGGGAGCTGTTTTTT. Protein sequence: CATSRETGGLTGELFF.

The CDR3 here is CASSPGGRVGGYTF. The DNA for the CDR3 is TGTGCCAGCAGCCCGGGTGGCAGGGTGGGGGGCTACACCTTC. This chain uses TRBV7-2 with TRBJ1-2, with a weak D call TRBD1 (5 bases). Trimming shortened V by 5 bases and J by 8 bases, and 18 bases separated the two germline ends. The germline CDR1 and CDR2 sequences are SGHTA and FQGNSA. The CDR3 contains 14 residues.

This chain uses TRBV30 with TRBJ1-3, with 8 bases matching TRBD1. This CDR3 has 14 residues. Germline lookup yields CDR1 GTSNPN and CDR2 SVGIG (reference sequence). Trimming took 3 bases from V and 3 from J; bases not matched to a gene: 4. The CDR3 loop is CAWSDRGVGNTIYF. CDR3 sequence (DNA): TGTGCCTGGAGCGACAGGGGTGTTGGAAACACCATATATTTT.

This clone was observed a single time. The chain is built from TRBV9 and TRBJ2-3, with D perhaps matching TRBD1 (6 bases). The CDR3 length is 14 residues. Germline V CDR1 and CDR2: SGDLS, YYNGEE. V gave up 4 bases and J gave up 3 bases, with 12 bases separating them. The DNA of the CDR3 is TGTGCCAGCAGCCCCACCAGGGGTACAGATACGCAGTATTTT. Protein product: CASSPTRGTDTQYF.

The genes are TRBV18 and TRBJ1-6; 7 nucleotides match TRBD1. This CDR3 is 14 amino acids long. V lost 3 bases and J lost 7; bases outside the gene matches: 3. CDR1 KGHSH and CDR2 LQKENI come from the germline V gene. CDR3 sequence reads: CASSPGQTNSPLHF. The CDR3 nucleotides read TGTGCCAGCTCACCGGGACAGACAAATTCACCCCTCCACTTT.

The chain is built from TRBV29-1 and TRBJ2-1, with 7 bases aligning to TRBD2. V was pared by 3 bases and J by 0 bases, with 14 bases of the junction left unmatched. The CDR3 runs to 18 residues. The V gene's germline CDR1 is SQVTM and CDR2 ANQGSEA. CDR3 residues: CSVDLAAQKVHSYNEQFF. The CDR3 region has the DNA TGCAGCGTTGACCTAGCGGCCCAGAAAGTCCACTCCTACAATGAGCAGTTCTTC.

The chain joins TRBV4-3 to TRBJ2-2; TRBD1 aligns across 8 bases. The germline gives CDR1 LGHNA, CDR2 YSLEER. Trimming removed 5 bases from V and 7 bases from J; junction bases left unmatched: 6. The CDR3 runs 14 residues. CDR3 in DNA: TGCGCCAGCAGCTACCAGGGGGCCGACGGGGAGCTGTTTTTT. As protein: CASSYQGADGELFF.

This rearrangement joins TRBV6-4 to TRBJ1-5; 7 nucleotides line up with TRBD1. Germline V CDR1 and CDR2: MRHNA, SNTAGT. After removal of 7 bases from V and 6 bases from J, the junction contained 18 bases not matched to a gene. CDR3 length: 17 amino acids. The CDR3 bases are TGTGCCAGCAATAGGACAGGCTCAAACGACTTGAGTCAGCCCCAGCATTTT. This codes for CASNRTGSNDLSQPQHF.

The gene calls are TRBV28 and TRBJ2-3; D is ambiguous. The germline CDR1 and CDR2 sequences are MDHEN and SYDVKM. V lost 5 bases and J lost 8, with 17 bases in between. The CDR3 loop spans 14 amino acids. CDR3 nucleotide sequence: TGTGCCAGCAGTCCCCCCCGCCATTGGGGTACGCAGTATTTT. Translating gives CASSPPRHWGTQYF.

V and J are TRBV4-1 and TRBJ1-1, with TRBD1 matching over 7 bases. Germline trimming cut 4 bases from V and 0 bases from J; bases unmatched to any gene: 5. This CDR3 comprises 15 residues. Looked up from germline, CDR1 is MGHRA and CDR2 is YSYEKL. The CDR3 loop reads CASSRGQTMNTEAFF. CDR3 DNA sequence: TGCGCCAGCAGCCGGGGACAGACAATGAACACTGAAGCTTTCTTT.

This chain joins TRBV6-5 and TRBJ2-7; TRBD1 matches 7 bases. V was clipped by 7 bases and J by 4 bases; unmatched bases: 10. CDR3 length equals 14 residues. The germline gives CDR1 MNHEY, CDR2 SVGAGI. Here the CDR3 reads CASTPRGTAYEQYF. As DNA, the CDR3 is TGTGCCAGCACCCCCAGGGGGACAGCATACGAGCAGTACTTC.

The chain combines TRBV6-6 with TRBJ1-1; D is possibly TRBD1 (5 bases). CDR3 length equals 13 residues. The V end was cut by 2 bases, the J end by 5 bases, with 9 bases between. From germline, CDR1 is MNHNY and CDR2 SVGAGI (reference sequence). DNA of the CDR3: TGTGCCAGCAGTTACCTCGGGGGAACTGAAGCTTTCTTT. Translated, it gives CASSYLGGTEAFF.

The chain is built from TRBV29-1 and TRBJ2-1; D remains unclear. Germline V CDR1 and CDR2: SQVTM, ANQGSEA. Trimming removed 4 bases at V and 1 base at J, with 11 bases between. This CDR3 contains 14 residues. This chain's CDR3 is CSVADVGSYNEQFF. The CDR3 region has the DNA TGCAGCGTTGCCGACGTAGGTTCCTACAATGAGCAGTTCTTC.

The chain employs TRBV7-8 and TRBJ2-1, with 7 bases lining up with TRBD2. CDR3 size: 15 residues. J lost 5 bases, V lost 1 base, and 5 bases had no gene match. Germline assignment: CDR1 SGHVS and CDR2 FQNEAQ. The DNA for the CDR3 is TGTGCCAGCAGCTTAGAGGCGGGAGCGCACAATGAGCAGTTCTTC. Translating gives CASSLEAGAHNEQFF.

This chain connects TRBV12-5 to TRBJ2-1; D gene unclear. Per the germline V gene, CDR1 is LGHNT and CDR2 is FRNRAP. With 1 base removed from V and 8 bases from J, the gap between germline ends came to 15 bases. The CDR3 runs 15 residues. CDR3 bases: TGTGCTAGTGGTTTGGCGGTATTTCACCGCGATGAGCAGTTCTTC. This translates into CASGLAVFHRDEQFF.

The rearrangement uses TRBV6-5 and TRBJ2-3; D remains unclear. Trimming removed 5 bases at V and 8 bases at J, with 17 bases between. Germline V gives CDR1 MNHEY, CDR2 SVGAGI. The CDR3 runs 14 residues. CDR3 in DNA: TGTGCCAGCAGTCTGGTCTTCCAGCCGGGTACGCAGTATTTT. It encodes CASSLVFQPGTQYF.

The chain is built from TRBV11-2 and TRBJ2-7; D remains ambiguous. CDR3 length: 14 residues. V was shortened by 1 base and J by 1 base, with 8 bases between the two germline ends. Germline CDR1 and CDR2: SGHAT and FQNNGV. The CDR3 coding sequence is TGTGCCAGCAGCTTAGCCCCAAATTCCTACGAGCAGTACTTC. Residues: CASSLAPNSYEQYF.

This chain uses TRBV7-2 with TRBJ2-5; D gene unclear. V lost 4 bases and J 0 bases, leaving 15 bases between the germline ends. The CDR3 is made up of 16 amino acids. Germline V gene sequence: CDR1 SGHTA, CDR2 FQGNSA. The CDR3: CASSSPNLGNQETQYF. The CDR3 DNA reads TGTGCCAGCAGCTCCCCCAACTTGGGGAACCAAGAGACCCAGTACTTC.

The chain couples TRBV4-1 to TRBJ2-7, with 10 bases identical to TRBD2. After removal of 4 bases from V and 0 bases from J, the junction contained 12 bases not matched to a gene. Germline V lookup: CDR1 MGHRA, CDR2 YSYEKL. This CDR3 comprises 18 residues. CDR3 sequence reads: CASSRELTVAGGSYEQYF. The CDR3 DNA reads as TGCGCCAGCAGCCGAGAGTTGACCGTAGCGGGAGGCTCCTACGAGCAGTACTTC.

About this clone itself: Other DNA sequences in the sample encode the same CDR3. V gene TRBV29-1 combines with J gene TRBJ2-2; maybe TRBD1 (6 bases). Germline CDR1 and CDR2: SQVTM and ANQGSEA. CDR3 length: 15 amino acids. Trimming cost V 5 bases and J 5 bases, with 18 bases left between them. The CDR3 bases are TGCAGCGTTCAGAGGGACACCGTGGGAACCGGGGAGCTGTTTTTT. Translating it yields CSVQRDTVGTGELFF.

The V call is TRBV14, the J call TRBJ1-1; no clear D. CDR1 and CDR2 (germline): SGHDN, FVKESK. Trimming cost V 1 base and J 0 bases, with 6 bases left between them. The CDR3 covers 14 residues. The CDR3 spells CASSQAGLNTEAFF. DNA for the CDR3: TGTGCCAGCAGCCAAGCGGGTCTGAACACTGAAGCTTTCTTT.

J is TRBJ2-3 and V is TRBV5-5; no definite D call. V was clipped by 5 bases and J by 6 bases, with 13 bases between them. The CDR3 spans 13 residues. Germline CDR1 SGHKS, CDR2 YYEKEE (reference sequence). The CDR3 here is CASSMDRSDTQYF. The CDR3 coding sequence is TGTGCCAGCAGTATGGACCGGTCGGATACGCAGTATTTT.

J is TRBJ2-3 and V is TRBV5-5; maybe TRBD2 (6 bases). The germline CDR1 and CDR2 sequences are SGHKS and YYEKEE (reference sequence). The V gene lost 0 bases and the J gene lost 4 bases, with 15 bases spanning the gap. The CDR3 has 16 residues. In DNA form, the CDR3 reads TGTGCCAGCAGCTTGGACCTAGCGATTGGGGCAGATACGCAGTATTTT. Its translation is CASSLDLAIGADTQYF.

A single count supports this clone. J is TRBJ2-1 and V is TRBV7-6, with 8 nucleotides matching TRBD1. The CDR3 covers 14 residues. The germline V gene encodes CDR1 SGHVS and CDR2 FNYEAQ. With V trimmed by 3 bases and J by 7 bases, 5 bases remained unmatched. The CDR3 sequence is CASSFRRGRNEQFF. The CDR3 DNA reads TGTGCCAGCAGCTTCCGCAGGGGGCGAAATGAGCAGTTCTTC.

In its sample, this clone was seen a few times. J is TRBJ1-4 and V is TRBV9; D gene ambiguous. The CDR3 loop spans 13 amino acids. CDR1 and CDR2 (germline): SGDLS, YYNGEE. Trimming stripped 4 bases from V and 11 bases from J, with 15 bases between. CDR3 DNA: TGTGCCAGCAGCCAAAACCCCCCGGGTAAACTGTTTTTT. It translates to CASSQNPPGKLFF.

This chain joins TRBV19 and TRBJ1-1; 7 positions match TRBD1. Germline CDR1 and CDR2: LNHDA and SQIVND (reference sequence). CDR3 length: 15 residues. With 1 base clipped from V and 8 bases from J, the junction kept 10 bases outside the gene matches. This CDR3 is CASSIGRGGQREAFF. The CDR3 nucleotides are TGTGCCAGTAGTATAGGGAGGGGGGGACAGCGCGAAGCTTTCTTT.